The 14 T cell receptor beta chains below all came from one sample that was sequenced in a study of blood T cell repertoires in COVID-19. Produced via immunoSEQ multiplex PCR; TCRdb's table is partial and in-frame only. The sample has around 9,900 clones; just over 75% are singletons. Sequenced sample: peripheral blood. The source of these receptors is a human donor in a cohort sampled during active COVID-19.

The J gene is TRBJ2-3, the V gene TRBV5-1; 12 bases fit TRBD2. This CDR3 spans 16 amino acids. From germline, CDR1 is SGHRS and CDR2 YFSETQ. The V segment lost 5 bases and the J segment 4 bases; nucleotides outside the gene matches: 8. CDR3 sequence (DNA): TGCGCCAGCAGTCCTAGCGGGGGGGCGTTGGCAGATACGCAGTATTTT. Translation: CASSPSGGALADTQYF.

V is TRBV5-1 and J is TRBJ1-2, with 7 bases identical to TRBD1. The CDR3 extends over 13 amino acids. From germline, CDR1 is SGHRS and CDR2 YFSETQ. V lost 3 bases and J lost 5; bases outside the gene matches: 4. The CDR3: CASSSGQKYGYTF. In DNA, the CDR3 is TGCGCCAGCAGCTCGGGACAGAAGTATGGCTACACCTTC. Using reference TRBV5-1 and TRBJ1-2 for the parts outside the CDR3, the full variable domain is KAGVTQTPRYLIKTRGQQVTLSCSPISGHRSVSWYQQTPGQGLQFLFEYFSETQRNKGNFPGRFSGRQFSNSRSEMNVSTLELGDSALYLCASSSGQKYGYTFGSGTRLTVV.

The rearrangement links TRBV5-1 to TRBJ1-1; 8 nucleotides match TRBD1. Germline V CDR1 and CDR2: SGHRS, YFSETQ. V lost 3 bases and J lost 4; bases outside the gene matches: 8. The CDR3 totals 15 residues. This CDR3 is CASSSGQGGITEAFF. The DNA of the CDR3 is TGCGCCAGCAGCTCTGGACAGGGAGGGATCACTGAAGCTTTCTTT.

This sequence joins TRBV2 and TRBJ1-2, with 9 bases aligning to TRBD1. CDR3 size: 16 residues. From germline, CDR1 is SNHLY and CDR2 FYNNEI. After removal of 6 bases from V and 4 bases from J, the junction contained 12 bases not matched to a gene. The CDR3 loop is CASSLAFPTGGYGYTF. CDR3 DNA: TGTGCCAGCAGCCTGGCCTTTCCGACAGGGGGCTATGGCTACACCTTC. Combining the CDR3 with reference TRBV2 and TRBJ1-2 gives the whole variable domain EPEVTQTPSHQVTQMGQEVILRCVPISNHLYFYWYRQILGQKVEFLVSFYNNEISEKSEIFDDQFSVERPDGSNFTLKIRSTKLEDSAMYFCASSLAFPTGGYGYTFGSGTRLTVV.

Turning to this clone: The limits of the CDR3 on the DNA are not certain, so only TCRdb's listed CDR3 is given. The V call is TRBV6-5, the J call TRBJ1-6. Per germline, CDR1 MNHEY and CDR2 SVGAGI. The CDR3 totals 12 residues, both ends included. The chain's CDR3 is CASSSSRAPLHF.

The gene calls are TRBV29-1 and TRBJ2-7, with 9 bases fitting TRBD2. CDR1 is SQVTM and CDR2 is ANQGSEA in the germline V gene. The CDR3 has 16 amino acids. Germline trimming cut 6 bases from V and 0 bases from J; bases unmatched to any gene: 12. This CDR3 is CSVAGGEDRSSYEQYF. CDR3 bases: TGCAGCGTCGCGGGGGGGGAGGATAGGAGCTCCTACGAGCAGTACTTC.

The chain links TRBV10-3 to TRBJ2-7, with TRBD2 identical over 8 bases. V shed 5 bases, J shed 1 base, and the junction held 7 bases outside the gene matches. Germline lookup yields CDR1 ENHRY and CDR2 SYGVKD. This CDR3 spans 15 amino acids. The chain's CDR3 is CAISTRGGSSYEQYF. The CDR3 DNA reads as TGTGCCATCAGTACTCGGGGGGGGTCGTCCTACGAGCAGTACTTC.

The chain carries TRBV19 and TRBJ1-3; unclear D gene. From germline, CDR1 is LNHDA and CDR2 SQIVND (reference sequence). The CDR3 runs 15 residues. V was clipped by 4 bases and J by 0 bases, with 10 bases between them. CDR3 nucleotides: TGTGCCAGTAGTACTACACGGAGCTCTGGAAACACCATATATTTT. Translation: CASSTTRSSGNTIYF.

This clone came up once. The J gene is TRBJ2-7, the V gene TRBV11-3; no definite D call. There are 13 residues in the CDR3. The germline gives CDR1 SGHNT, CDR2 YENEEA. Between the trimmed V and J ends, which lost 2 bases and 3 bases, there was a span of 8 bases. The DNA for the CDR3 is TGTGCCAGCAGCTTAAGGTCAGGCTACGAGCAGTACTTC. Protein: CASSLRSGYEQYF.

The chain carries TRBV6-6 and TRBJ1-1; TRBD1 is a possible D gene (6 bases). The CDR3 spans 14 residues. V lost 4 bases and J lost 4, with 13 bases in between. The germline gives CDR1 MNHNY, CDR2 SVGAGI (reference sequence). The CDR3 sequence: CASSSPGDVTEAFF. The CDR3 bases are TGTGCCAGCAGTTCCCCAGGGGATGTCACTGAAGCTTTCTTT.

This clone was recorded only once. This rearrangement joins TRBV6-5 to TRBJ1-2; D remains ambiguous. Germline CDR1 is MNHEY and CDR2 is SVGAGI. Trimming took off 5 bases at V and 3 bases at J, with 10 bases between the two ends. The CDR3 sequence is 13 residues long. The CDR3 protein is CASSPHPDYGYTF. The CDR3 region has the DNA TGTGCCAGCAGTCCTCATCCGGACTATGGCTACACCTTC.

The gene calls are TRBV5-1 and TRBJ1-5, with a possible D match to TRBD1 (5 bases). V was pared by 4 bases and J by 0 bases, with 11 bases between. Germline CDR1 reads SGHRS; CDR2 reads YFSETQ. The CDR3 has 15 residues. The DNA of the CDR3 is TGCGCCAGCAGCCCGGGGGACGGTAGCAATCAGCCCCAGCATTTT. This sequence encodes CASSPGDGSNQPQHF. Full variable domain (missing parts from reference TRBV5-1 and TRBJ1-5): KAGVTQTPRYLIKTRGQQVTLSCSPISGHRSVSWYQQTPGQGLQFLFEYFSETQRNKGNFPGRFSGRQFSNSRSEMNVSTLELGDSALYLCASSPGDGSNQPQHFGDGTRLSIL.

The chain has TRBV14 and TRBJ1-1; D may be TRBD1 (5 bases). Between the trimmed V and J ends, which lost 4 bases and 1 base, there was a span of 19 bases. In germline, CDR1 is SGHDN, CDR2 FVKESK. The CDR3 loop spans 17 amino acids. For the CDR3, the DNA is TGTGCCAGCAGCCCCCCCCTGGTGTGGGGGGGGAACACTGAAGCTTTCTTT. Translation: CASSPPLVWGGNTEAFF.

This chain connects TRBV19 to TRBJ2-1, with TRBD1 identical over 7 bases. V lost 5 bases and J lost 8; bases outside the gene matches: 15. Germline V gene data show CDR1 as LNHDA and CDR2 as SQIVND (reference sequence). The CDR3 loop spans 16 amino acids. CDR3 DNA sequence: TGTGCCAGTAGTCCTTTGACGGGACAGCACCGTCATGAGCAGTTCTTC. Amino acids: CASSPLTGQHRHEQFF.